The subject of this entry is one T cell receptor beta chain. The sample comes from a study of cytomegalovirus exposure and HLA in healthy donors. In germline, CDR1 is SGHNT, CDR2 YENEEA. The CDR3 sequence is 15 residues long. The V and J ends lost 1 base and 4 bases respectively, with 14 bases between them. PCR employed 60 Vbeta and 13 Jbeta primers. Clones were sequenced by immunoSEQ multiplex PCR, and TCRdb holds only the in-frame ones, with some missing. The specimen's table records roughly 60,000 clones. The chain carries TRBV11-3 and TRBJ2-7; the D gene is possibly TRBD1 (6 bases). This TCR was sampled from a young woman in good health and CMV-seronegative. Sequencing used PBMCs. CDR3 sequence (DNA): TGTGCCAGCAGCTTAGGGGGACAAGCAGGATACGAGCAGTACTTC. This codes for CASSLGGQAGYEQYF.